This T cell receptor (beta chain) emerged from a study of shared clonotypes between healthy human individuals. Regarding this clone: Its antigen is as yet unknown.

Study results and limitations: A few donors had roughly 5.2% of their naive CD4 clonotypes in common. Memory subsets had estimated richness that was generally smaller than that of naive subsets.

V was clipped by 8 bases and J by 1 base, with 15 bases between them. Germline CDR1 is MNHEY and CDR2 is SVGAGI. The CDR3 spans 15 residues. The method was immunoSEQ multiplex PCR; TCRdb's version includes in-frame clones alone and lacks a portion of them. The sample contains about 2.5 million clones, about nine tenths of which appear only once. This receptor was taken from a man in his late teens or twenties in good health. Some clones in this sample may be carry-over from other donors' samples. The chain is built from TRBV6-5 and TRBJ2-1; D might be TRBD2 (6 bases). Sequencing was performed on naive CD4+ T cells from PBMCs. Subset specified: CD45RA+ positively selected. The CDR3 region is CASRLGLGSYNEQFF. The CDR3 DNA reads as TGTGCCAGCCGACTAGGGCTAGGGTCCTACAATGAGCAGTTCTTC.